These 12 T cell receptor beta chains came from one sample sequenced in a study of cytomegalovirus exposure and HLA in healthy donors. Assay used: immunoSEQ multiplex PCR; TCRdb lists only in-frame clones, some missing. Among approximately 140,000 clones listed, approximately 87% were seen once. The specimen sequenced was PBMCs. The origin of the receptors is a man between 18 and 29 years old in good health and CMV-seronegative.

This chain connects TRBV5-1 to TRBJ2-3, with D maybe TRBD1 (7 bases). The CDR3 consists of 21 residues. Trimming took off 1 base at V and 0 bases at J, with 27 bases between the two ends. Germline V gene sequence: CDR1 SGHRS, CDR2 YFSETQ. DNA of the CDR3: TGCGCCAGCAGCTTGATTTCAGGGGGGTTTCTACAGGGTAGGAGCACAGATACGCAGTATTTT. Amino acids: CASSLISGGFLQGRSTDTQYF. The complete variable domain, with remaining parts taken from reference TRBV5-1 and TRBJ2-3, reads KAGVTQTPRYLIKTRGQQVTLSCSPISGHRSVSWYQQTPGQGLQFLFEYFSETQRNKGNFPGRFSGRQFSNSRSEMNVSTLELGDSALYLCASSLISGGFLQGRSTDTQYFGPGTRLTVL.

CDR3 protein: CASSADTSGNTIYF. The CDR3 region has the DNA TGTGCCAGCAGCGCCGACACCTCTGGAAACACCATATATTTT. The J gene is TRBJ1-3, the V gene TRBV2; unclear D gene. The germline CDR1 and CDR2 sequences are SNHLY and FYNNEI. V lost 6 bases and J lost 0, with 9 bases in between. This CDR3 is built from 14 residues.

CDR3 in DNA: TGTGCCAGCTCGCGGGACAGGGCCGAGCAGTACTTC. Translation gives CASSRDRAEQYF. This rearrangement joins TRBV6-1 to TRBJ2-7, with 9 bases fitting TRBD1. The CDR3 loop spans 12 amino acids. Germline-derived CDR1 and CDR2 are MNHNS and SASEGT. Losses at the gene ends were 8 bases for V and 6 bases for J; bases not matched to a gene: 5.

The chain uses TRBV20-1 and TRBJ2-1, with a tentative D call TRBD1 (6 bases). Trimming pared 2 bases from V and 13 bases from J, leaving 12 bases between. Germline loops: CDR1 DFQATT, CDR2 SNEGSKA (reference sequence). CDR3 length equals 11 residues. The CDR3 loop is CSARQTGHQFF. In DNA, the CDR3 is TGCAGTGCTAGACAAACGGGACACCAGTTCTTC.

The chain has TRBV28 and TRBJ1-5; 8 nucleotides line up with TRBD1. Germline CDR1 and CDR2: MDHEN and SYDVKM. The CDR3 is 13 amino acids. The V gene end was trimmed by 10 bases and the J gene end by 9 bases; junction bases not matched to a gene: 11. CDR3 nucleotide sequence: TGTGCCATCGTAGACAGGGGAAAACGGCCCCAGCATTTT. It encodes CAIVDRGKRPQHF.

This chain connects TRBV6-6 to TRBJ1-4, with D maybe TRBD1 (5 bases). V was clipped by 5 bases and J by 2 bases, with 12 bases between them. The CDR3 sequence is 15 residues long. Germline CDR1 and CDR2: MNHNY and SVGAGI (reference sequence). Here the CDR3 DNA reads TGTGCCAGCAGTAAGGGGTTTTTGACTAATGAAAAACTGTTTTTT. It encodes CASSKGFLTNEKLFF.

This chain joins TRBV6-1 and TRBJ2-7; D ambiguous. Germline CDR1 is MNHNS and CDR2 is SASEGT. V was shortened by 3 bases and J by 0 bases, with 12 bases between the two germline ends. CDR3 length: 15 amino acids. The CDR3 protein is CASSESMGISYEQYF. The CDR3 DNA reads TGTGCCAGCAGTGAGTCTATGGGCATCTCCTACGAGCAGTACTTC.

The chain has TRBV10-3 and TRBJ2-4, with 8 bases that match TRBD1. This CDR3 has 14 amino acids. Trimming took 4 bases from V and 1 from J; bases not matched to a gene: 0. The V gene's germline CDR1 is ENHRY and CDR2 SYGVKD. In DNA, the CDR3 is TGTGCCATCAGTGGACAGGGGGCCAAAAACATTCAGTACTTC. As protein: CAISGQGAKNIQYF.

This sequence joins TRBV4-3 and TRBJ1-1; possible D gene TRBD1, 6 bases. V was shortened by 3 bases and J by 8 bases, with 13 bases between the two germline ends. This CDR3 is built from 13 residues. Per the germline V gene, CDR1 is LGHNA and CDR2 is YSLEER. This CDR3 reads CASSQQTGPEAFF. CDR3 nucleotide sequence: TGCGCCAGCAGCCAGCAGACAGGCCCCGAAGCTTTCTTT.

This chain uses TRBV5-4 with TRBJ1-2; the D gene is possibly TRBD1 (6 bases). The germline V and J ends were trimmed by 4 bases and 8 bases, with 24 bases remaining between them. Germline V gene data show CDR1 as SGHNT and CDR2 as YYREEE (reference sequence). CDR3 size: 16 residues. The CDR3 here is CASSNVRFGGAQGYTF. CDR3 sequence (DNA): TGTGCCAGCAGCAACGTCCGGTTCGGGGGGGCGCAGGGCTACACCTTC.

A single count supports this clone. The V call is TRBV27, the J call TRBJ2-7, with D possibly matching TRBD1 (6 bases). The germline V gene has CDR1 MNHEY and CDR2 SMNVEV (reference sequence). The CDR3 extends over 14 amino acids. V was shortened by 5 bases and J by 0 bases, with 11 bases between the two germline ends. The CDR3 region has the DNA TGTGCCAGCAGTCCCCGGACAGTCTCCTACGAGCAGTACTTC. Protein product: CASSPRTVSYEQYF.

This clone was seen once. This chain uses TRBV7-2 with TRBJ1-2; the match to TRBD1 covers 9 bases. Unmatched junction bases numbered 5, after V lost 5 bases and J lost 1 base. From germline, CDR1 is SGHTA and CDR2 FQGNSA. The length of the CDR3 is 15 residues. The CDR3, as DNA: TGTGCCAGCAGCCCGGGGACAGGGCGTAACTATGGCTACACCTTC. This codes for CASSPGTGRNYGYTF.